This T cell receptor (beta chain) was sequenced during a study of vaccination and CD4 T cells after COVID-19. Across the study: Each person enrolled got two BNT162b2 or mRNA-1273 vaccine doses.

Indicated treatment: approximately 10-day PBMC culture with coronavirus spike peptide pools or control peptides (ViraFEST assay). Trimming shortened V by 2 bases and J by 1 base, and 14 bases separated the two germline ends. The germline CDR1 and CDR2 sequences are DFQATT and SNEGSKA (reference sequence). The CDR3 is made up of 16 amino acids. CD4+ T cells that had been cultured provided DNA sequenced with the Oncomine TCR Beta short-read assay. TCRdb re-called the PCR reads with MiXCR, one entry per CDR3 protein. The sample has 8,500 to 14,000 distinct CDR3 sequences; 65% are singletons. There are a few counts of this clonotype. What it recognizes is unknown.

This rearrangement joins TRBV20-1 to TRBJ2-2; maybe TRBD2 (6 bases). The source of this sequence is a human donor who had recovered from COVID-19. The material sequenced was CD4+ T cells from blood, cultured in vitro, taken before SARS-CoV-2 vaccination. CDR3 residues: CSARLWRDQNTGELFF. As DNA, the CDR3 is TGCAGTGCTAGACTCTGGCGGGACCAGAACACCGGGGAGCTGTTTTTT.